This TCR beta chain appears in the sequencing data of a study of CD8+ T cells in alopecia areata. cDNA reverse transcribed from extracted RNA served as the sequencing template. The protocol was immunoSEQ multiplex PCR, while the TCRdb copy is restricted to in-frame clones and leaves out a portion. Here the sample spans just over 150,000 clones, approximately 53% being singletons. CDR1 is PRHDT, CDR2 FYEKMQ, per germline (reference sequence). J was trimmed by 4 bases and V by 6 bases; bases with no gene match: 4. The CDR3 loop spans 14 amino acids. This sequence originates from a human donor with alopecia areata. The material was CD8+ T cells sorted from blood, obtained at week 0. The chain recombines TRBV13 with TRBJ2-3; 10 bases align to TRBD1. CDR3 sequence (DNA): TGTGCCAGCAGTGACAGGGGGCAATCAGATACGCAGTATTTT. This translates into CASSDRGQSDTQYF.